The source of this T cell receptor (beta chain) is a study of blood T cell repertoires in COVID-19. Study as a whole: Specimens from acute and convalescent COVID-19 originated in the United States, Italy and Spain. Sources were T cells, B-cell-depleted T cells, or PBMCs; the material itself was cDNA or gDNA.

This CDR3 comprises 15 residues. Per the germline V gene, CDR1 is SGHRS and CDR2 is YFSETQ. Germline trimming cut 3 bases from V and 3 bases from J; bases unmatched to any gene: 5. In the authors' workflow: Estimates of nucleated cell counts were drawn from the amplification of reference gene primers. Using immunoSEQ multiplex PCR, the repertoire was profiled, and TCRdb retains in-frame clones only, with some absent. V and J calls and clone size are as listed in that table; D and trimming were resolved from the DNA. This sample has 150,000 or so clones, with about 90% found just once. The J gene is TRBJ1-3, the V gene TRBV5-1; TRBD1 agrees at 8 bases. This receptor was identified in a man aged 45-65 years with acute or convalescent COVID-19. Sequences were obtained from peripheral blood. The CDR3 coding sequence is TGCGCCAGCAGCTACGGCACAGGGGGTGGAAACACCATATATTTT. Its protein product is CASSYGTGGGNTIYF.